This TCR beta chain stems from a study of blood T cell repertoires in COVID-19. Assay used: immunoSEQ multiplex PCR; TCRdb lists only in-frame clones, some missing. The sample holds approximately 250,000 clones; about 86% are singletons and the top ten take 1.5% to 2%. J lost 3 bases, V lost 8 bases, and 2 bases had no gene match. The CDR3 loop spans 12 amino acids. Per germline, CDR1 MNHEY and CDR2 SVGAGI. This clonotype originated in a man aged 25-45 years with active or convalescent COVID-19. The sequencing input was peripheral blood. The J gene is TRBJ2-7, the V gene TRBV6-5; TRBD1 matches 9 bases. Here the CDR3 reads CASGTGYYEQYF. The DNA of the CDR3 is TGTGCCAGCGGGACAGGGTACTACGAGCAGTACTTC.